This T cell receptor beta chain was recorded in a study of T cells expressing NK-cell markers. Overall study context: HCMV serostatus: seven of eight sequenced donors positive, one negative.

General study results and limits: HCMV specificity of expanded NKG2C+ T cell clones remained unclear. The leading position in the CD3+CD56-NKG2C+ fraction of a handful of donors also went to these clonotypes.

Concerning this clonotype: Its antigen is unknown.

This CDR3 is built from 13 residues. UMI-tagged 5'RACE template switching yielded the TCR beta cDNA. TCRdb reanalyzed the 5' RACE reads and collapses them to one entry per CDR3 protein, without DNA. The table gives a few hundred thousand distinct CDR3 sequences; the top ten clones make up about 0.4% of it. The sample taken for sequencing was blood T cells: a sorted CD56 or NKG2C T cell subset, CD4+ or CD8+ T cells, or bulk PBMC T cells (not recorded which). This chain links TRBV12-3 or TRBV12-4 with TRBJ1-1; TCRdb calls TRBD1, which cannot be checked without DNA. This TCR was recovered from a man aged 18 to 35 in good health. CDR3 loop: CASTATGGTEAFF.